These 10 T cell receptor beta chains were all obtained from the same sample, sequenced in a study of spatial heterogeneity in lung cancer (dated by TCRdb to about 2019). The library was made by 5' RACE. TCRdb names NextSeq 500 as the instrument used. TCRdb reprocessed the public reads (quality trimming at Q25 with fastp, clone calling with MiXCR) and kept in-frame beta chains. Each CDR3 protein appears once, grouped with its most common genes and DNA. The sample has under 20,000 distinct CDR3 sequences on record, over 8% of them singletons. The ten most abundant clones make up roughly a third of the sample. The sample's time point label, in plain terms: blood at routine non-recurrence follow-up after resection. The sequencing here drew on PBMCs, taken at follow-up. The receptor set was obtained from a female donor with early-stage non-small cell lung cancer.

There are many counts of this clonotype. The rearrangement links TRBV5-1 to TRBJ2-7, with 14 bases identical to TRBD2. J lost 4 bases, V lost 4 bases, and 4 bases had no gene match. The CDR3 is 15 amino acids. Germline V lookup: CDR1 SGHRS, CDR2 YFSETQ. The CDR3 region has the DNA TGCGCCAGCAGCCGGACTAGCGGGGGGAATTACGAGCAGTACTTC. Residues: CASSRTSGGNYEQYF.

As regards this clonotype: A read error may be the cause here, since a much bigger clone is one base away. The gene calls are TRBV12-3 or TRBV12-4 and TRBJ1-2; D unresolved. V lost 2 bases and J 4 bases, leaving 8 bases between the germline ends. The CDR3 runs to 13 residues. The CDR3 loop reads CASSLWEGYGYTF. The CDR3 nucleotides are TGTGCCAGCAGTTTATGGGAGGGCTATGGCTACACCTTC.

Many counts were recorded for this clonotype. The CDR3 nucleotides read TGTGCCAGCAGCTTGGGCAGCAACTCCTACGAGCAGTACTTC. Translating it yields CASSLGSNSYEQYF. The genes are TRBV5-6 and TRBJ2-7; D call uncertain. Germline values: CDR1 SGHDT, CDR2 YYEEEE. V was cut by 0 bases and J by 0 bases, with 7 bases left in between. CDR3 size: 14 residues.

This clonotype occurred many times. The chain uses TRBV28 and TRBJ2-3, with no clear D. Germline CDR1 and CDR2: MDHEN and SYDVKM. With 7 bases removed from V and 0 bases from J, the gap between germline ends came to 8 bases. This CDR3 contains 13 residues. The CDR3 spells CASTIQSTDTQYF. CDR3 bases: TGTGCCAGCACCATACAGAGCACAGATACGCAGTATTTT.

This clonotype came up a few times. J is TRBJ2-3 and V is TRBV9, with TRBD2 matching over 12 bases. Per germline, CDR1 SGDLS and CDR2 YYNGEE. The J segment lost 0 bases and the V segment lost 3 bases, leaving 5 bases of the junction unmatched. There are 17 residues in the CDR3. The CDR3 DNA sequence: TGTGCCAGCAGCGGGGGGACTAGCGGGTTTAGCACAGATACGCAGTATTTT. Translating gives CASSGGTSGFSTDTQYF.

The V and J genes are TRBV12-3 or TRBV12-4 and TRBJ2-5, with D possibly being TRBD1 (5 bases). V was shortened by 3 bases and J by 4 bases, with 9 bases between the two germline ends. The CDR3 loop spans 13 amino acids. CDR3: CASSLGRLETQYF. The CDR3 DNA sequence: TGTGCCAGCAGTTTGGGGCGGTTAGAGACCCAGTACTTC.

This clonotype showed up many times. V and J are TRBV29-1 and TRBJ2-3, with 8 bases fitting TRBD2. The germline gives CDR1 SQVTM, CDR2 ANQGSEA. The length of the CDR3 is 18 residues. Losses at the gene ends were 3 bases for V and 4 bases for J; bases not matched to a gene: 18. This CDR3 reads CSVDESRNGRAGADTQYF. In nucleotides, the CDR3 is TGCAGCGTTGATGAGAGCAGGAACGGGAGGGCCGGGGCAGATACGCAGTATTTT.

This clonotype was found many times. V usage is TRBV2 and J usage is TRBJ2-1; D unclear. The CDR3 is 16 amino acids. In germline, CDR1 is SNHLY, CDR2 FYNNEI. The V and J ends lost 3 bases and 0 bases respectively, with 12 bases between them. The CDR3 DNA reads TGTGCCAGCAGTGACTTGGGCCGAAGCTCCTACAATGAGCAGTTCTTC. Its translation: CASSDLGRSSYNEQFF.

This clonotype has only a few counts. The V and J genes are TRBV13 and TRBJ2-7; a weak D match, TRBD1 (6 bases). The CDR3 contains 16 residues. Germline loops: CDR1 PRHDT, CDR2 FYEKMQ (reference sequence). V was shortened by 3 bases and J by 3 bases, with 18 bases between the two germline ends. The CDR3: CASSLAETGLNYEQYF. CDR3 in DNA: TGTGCCAGCAGCTTGGCTGAGACAGGATTGAACTACGAGCAGTACTTC. Together with reference TRBV13 and TRBJ2-7, the CDR3 gives the full variable domain: AAGVIQSPRHLIKEKRETATLKCYPIPRHDTVYWYQQGPGQDPQFLISFYEKMQSDKGSIPDRFSAQQFSDYHSELNMSSLELGDSALYFCASSLAETGLNYEQYFGPGTRLTVT.

The V and J genes are TRBV7-2 and TRBJ2-2; no definite D call. The CDR3 runs 14 residues. Germline loops: CDR1 SGHTA, CDR2 FQGNSA. The V end lost 1 base, the J end lost 2 bases, and 5 bases lay between the germline ends. In DNA, the CDR3 is TGTGCCAGCAGCTTAGACACTAACACCGGGGAGCTGTTTTTT. Translating gives CASSLDTNTGELFF. The variable domain in full, with the rest retrieved from reference TRBV7-2 and TRBJ2-2, is GAGVSQSPSNKVTEKGKDVELRCDPISGHTALYWYRQSLGQGLEFLIYFQGNSAPDKSGLPSDRFSAERTGGSVSTLTIQRTQQEDSAVYLCASSLDTNTGELFFGEGSRLTVL.